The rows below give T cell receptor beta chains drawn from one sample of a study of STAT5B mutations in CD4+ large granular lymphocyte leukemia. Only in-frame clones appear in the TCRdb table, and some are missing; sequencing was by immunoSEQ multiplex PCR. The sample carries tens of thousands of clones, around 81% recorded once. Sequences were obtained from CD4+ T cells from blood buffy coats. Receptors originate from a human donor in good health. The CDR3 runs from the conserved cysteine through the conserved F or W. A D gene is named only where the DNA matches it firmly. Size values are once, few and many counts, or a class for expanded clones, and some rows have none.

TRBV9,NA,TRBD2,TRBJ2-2,CASSPRLAGPNTGELFF,TGTGCCAGCAGCCCCCGACTAGCGGGGCCGAACACCGGGGAGCTGTTTTTT
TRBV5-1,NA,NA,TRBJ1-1,CASSDLDKKNTEAFF,TGCGCCAGCAGCGACCTGGACAAGAAGAACACTGAAGCTTTCTTT
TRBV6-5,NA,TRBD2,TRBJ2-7,CASNRPGLAGEQYF,TGTGCCAGCAACCGACCGGGACTAGCAGGCGAGCAGTACTTC
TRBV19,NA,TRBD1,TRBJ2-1,CASSLGQRNNEQFF,TGTGCCAGTAGTTTGGGACAGCGAAACAATGAGCAGTTCTTC
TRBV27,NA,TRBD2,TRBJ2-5,CASSPGRGRRQTQYF,TGTGCCAGCAGCCCGGGCCGCGGGAGAAGACAGACCCAGTACTTC
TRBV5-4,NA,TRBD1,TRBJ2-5,CASSLDRGQETQYF,TGTGCCAGCAGCTTGGACAGGGGGCAGGAGACCCAGTACTTC
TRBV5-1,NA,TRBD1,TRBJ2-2,CASRDGTGNTGELFF,TGCGCCAGCAGAGACGGGACAGGGAACACCGGGGAGCTGTTTTTT
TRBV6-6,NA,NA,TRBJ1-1,CASSQGGGTEAFF,TGTGCCAGCAGTCAGGGCGGGGGCACTGAAGCTTTCTTT
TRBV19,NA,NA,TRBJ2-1,CASTKFGGGNNEQFF,TGTGCCAGCACAAAGTTTGGGGGTGGTAACAATGAGCAGTTCTTC
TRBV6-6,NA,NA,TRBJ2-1,CASNTPGSYNEQFF,TGTGCCAGCAATACACCGGGCTCCTACAATGAGCAGTTCTTC
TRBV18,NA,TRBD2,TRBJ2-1,CASSPSGRAGVEFF,TGTGCCAGCTCACCCTCGGGGAGGGCCGGGGTGGAGTTCTTC
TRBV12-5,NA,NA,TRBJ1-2,CASGWGERGVGYTF,TGTGCTAGTGGCTGGGGGGAGAGGGGGGTTGGCTACACCTTC
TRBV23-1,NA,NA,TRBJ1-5,CASSQGFSNQEPQHF,TGCGCCAGCAGTCAAGGGTTTTCGAATCAGGAGCCCCAGCATTTT
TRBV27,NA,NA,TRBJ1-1,CASSSLTGWQSTEAFF,TGTGCCAGCAGTTCCCTAACAGGGTGGCAGAGCACTGAAGCTTTCTTT
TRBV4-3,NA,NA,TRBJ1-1,CASSQDGQGKAFF,TGCGCCAGCAGCCAAGACGGTCAGGGTAAAGCTTTCTTT
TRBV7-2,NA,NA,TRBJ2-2,CASSTRRGTGELFF,TGTGCCAGCAGCACGCGACGGGGGACCGGGGAGCTGTTTTTT
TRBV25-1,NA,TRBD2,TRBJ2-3,CASSELGLALSTDTQYF,TGTGCCAGCAGTGAATTGGGACTAGCGCTTAGCACAGATACGCAGTATTTT
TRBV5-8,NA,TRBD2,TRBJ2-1,CASSSYPSGGGNEQFF,TGTGCCAGCAGCTCTTATCCTAGCGGGGGGGGAAATGAGCAGTTCTTC
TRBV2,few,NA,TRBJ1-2,CASSAGQGGFGYGYTF,TGTGCCAGCAGTGCCGGGCAGGGAGGGTTTGGCTATGGCTACACCTTC
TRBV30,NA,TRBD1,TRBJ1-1,CAWSDAQGAVVTEAFF,TGTGCCTGGAGTGACGCACAGGGGGCGGTTGTCACTGAAGCTTTCTTT
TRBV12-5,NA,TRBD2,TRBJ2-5,CASGLVSPGGAETQYF,TGTGCTAGTGGTTTGGTATCACCGGGAGGTGCAGAGACCCAGTACTTC
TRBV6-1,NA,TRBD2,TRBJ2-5,CASSAASGGGQETQYF,TGTGCCAGCAGTGCGGCCAGCGGGGGGGGGCAAGAGACCCAGTACTTC
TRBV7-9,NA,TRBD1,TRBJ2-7,CASSFVKGQGSYEQYF,TGTGCCAGCAGCTTCGTTAAGGGACAGGGGTCCTACGAGCAGTACTTC
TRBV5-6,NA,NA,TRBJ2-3,CASSPANTDTQYF,TGTGCCAGCAGCCCGGCCAACACAGATACGCAGTATTTT
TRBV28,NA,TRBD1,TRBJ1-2,CASSSPLGQGAWYGYTF,TGTGCCAGCAGCTCCCCGTTGGGACAGGGGGCATGGTATGGCTACACCTTC
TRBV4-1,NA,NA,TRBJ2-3,CASSQRVTDTQYF,TGCGCCAGCAGCCAAAGAGTGACGGATACGCAGTATTTT
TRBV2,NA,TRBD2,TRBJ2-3,CASSHSGVTDTQYF,TGTGCCAGCAGCCATAGCGGGGTTACAGATACGCAGTATTTT